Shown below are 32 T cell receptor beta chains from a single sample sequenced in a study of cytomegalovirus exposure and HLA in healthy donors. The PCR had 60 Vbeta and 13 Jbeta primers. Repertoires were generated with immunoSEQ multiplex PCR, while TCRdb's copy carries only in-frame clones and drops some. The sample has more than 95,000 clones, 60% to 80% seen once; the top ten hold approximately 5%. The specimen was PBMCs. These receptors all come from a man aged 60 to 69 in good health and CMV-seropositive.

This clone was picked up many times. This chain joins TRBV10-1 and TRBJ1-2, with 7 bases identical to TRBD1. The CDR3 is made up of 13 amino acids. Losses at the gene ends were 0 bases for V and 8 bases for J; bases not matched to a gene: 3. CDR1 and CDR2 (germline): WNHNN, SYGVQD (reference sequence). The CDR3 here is CASSESRGRGYTF. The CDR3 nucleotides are TGCGCCAGCAGTGAGTCGAGGGGGCGAGGCTACACCTTC.

CDR3 in amino acids: CASSQGGGTDTQYF. The CDR3 DNA follows: TGCGCCAGCAGCCAAGGCGGGGGCACAGATACGCAGTATTTT. The chain couples TRBV4-3 to TRBJ2-3, with D possibly matching TRBD2 (6 bases). There are 14 residues in the CDR3. The ends were cut back, 1 base at V and 1 base at J, with 6 bases in the middle. The germline V gene has CDR1 LGHNA and CDR2 YSLEER.

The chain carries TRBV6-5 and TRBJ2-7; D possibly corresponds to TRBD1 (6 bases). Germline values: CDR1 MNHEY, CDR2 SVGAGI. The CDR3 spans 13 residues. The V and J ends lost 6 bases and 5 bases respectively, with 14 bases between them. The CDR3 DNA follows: TGTGCCAGCAGATATGACAGGAGCCACGAGCAGTACTTC. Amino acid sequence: CASRYDRSHEQYF.

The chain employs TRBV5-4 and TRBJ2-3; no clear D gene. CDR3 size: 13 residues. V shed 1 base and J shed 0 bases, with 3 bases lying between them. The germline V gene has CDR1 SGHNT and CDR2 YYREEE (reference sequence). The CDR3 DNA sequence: TGTGCCAGCAGCTTGACTAGCACAGATACGCAGTATTTT. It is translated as CASSLTSTDTQYF.

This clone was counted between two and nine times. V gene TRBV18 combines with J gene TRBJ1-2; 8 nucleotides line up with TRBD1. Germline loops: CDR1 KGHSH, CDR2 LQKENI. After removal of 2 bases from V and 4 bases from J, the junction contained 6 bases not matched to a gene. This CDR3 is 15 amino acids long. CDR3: CASSPDGQGRYGYTF. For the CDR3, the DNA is TGTGCCAGCTCACCAGATGGACAGGGTCGCTATGGCTACACCTTC. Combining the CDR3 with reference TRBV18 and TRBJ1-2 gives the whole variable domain NAGVMQNPRHLVRRRGQEARLRCSPMKGHSHVYWYRQLPEEGLKFMVYLQKENIIDESGMPKERFSAEFPKEGPSILRIQQVVRGDSAAYFCASSPDGQGRYGYTFGSGTRLTVV.

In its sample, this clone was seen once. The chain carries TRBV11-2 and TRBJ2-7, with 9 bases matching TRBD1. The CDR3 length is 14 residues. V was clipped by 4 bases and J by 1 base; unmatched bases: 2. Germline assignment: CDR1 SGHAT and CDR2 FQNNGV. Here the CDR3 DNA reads TGTGCCAGCAGCTCCGACAGGGGGTCCTACGAGCAGTACTTC. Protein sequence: CASSSDRGSYEQYF. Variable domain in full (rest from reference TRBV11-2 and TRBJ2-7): EAGVAQSPRYKIIEKRQSVAFWCNPISGHATLYWYQQILGQGPKLLIQFQNNGVVDDSQLPKDRFSAERLKGVDSTLKIQPAKLEDSAVYLCASSSDRGSYEQYFGPGTRLTVT.

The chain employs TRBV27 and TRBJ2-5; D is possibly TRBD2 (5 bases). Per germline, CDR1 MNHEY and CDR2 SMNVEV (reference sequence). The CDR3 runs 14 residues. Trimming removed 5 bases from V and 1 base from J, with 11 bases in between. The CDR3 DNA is TGTGCCAGCAGTCCGCGGGTCCTCCAAGAGACCCAGTACTTC. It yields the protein CASSPRVLQETQYF.

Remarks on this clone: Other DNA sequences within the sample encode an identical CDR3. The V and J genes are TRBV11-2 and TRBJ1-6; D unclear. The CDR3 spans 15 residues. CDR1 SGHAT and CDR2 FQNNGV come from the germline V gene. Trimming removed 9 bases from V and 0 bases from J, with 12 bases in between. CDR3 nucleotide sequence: TGTGCCAGTGCGGCGATTCCCTCCTATAATTCACCCCTCCACTTT. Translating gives CASAAIPSYNSPLHF.

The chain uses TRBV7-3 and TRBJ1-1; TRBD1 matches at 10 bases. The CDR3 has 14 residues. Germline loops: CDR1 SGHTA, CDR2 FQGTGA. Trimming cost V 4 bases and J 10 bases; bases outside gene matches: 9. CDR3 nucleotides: TGTGCCAGCAGCTCCGGGACAGGGGAAAAAAGAGCTTTCTTT. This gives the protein CASSSGTGEKRAFF.

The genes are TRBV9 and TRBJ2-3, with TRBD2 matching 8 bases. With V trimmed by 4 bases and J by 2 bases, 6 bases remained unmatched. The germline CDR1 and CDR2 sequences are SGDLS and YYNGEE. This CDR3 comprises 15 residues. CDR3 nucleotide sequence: TGTGCCAGCAGCCTACTAGCGGCGTACACAGATACGCAGTATTTT. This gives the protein CASSLLAAYTDTQYF.

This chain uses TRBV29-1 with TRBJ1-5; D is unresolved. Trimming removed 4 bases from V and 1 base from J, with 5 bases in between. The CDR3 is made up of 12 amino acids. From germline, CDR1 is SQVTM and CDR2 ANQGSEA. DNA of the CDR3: TGCAGCGTTGGACTGAGCAATCAGCCCCAGCATTTT. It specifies CSVGLSNQPQHF.

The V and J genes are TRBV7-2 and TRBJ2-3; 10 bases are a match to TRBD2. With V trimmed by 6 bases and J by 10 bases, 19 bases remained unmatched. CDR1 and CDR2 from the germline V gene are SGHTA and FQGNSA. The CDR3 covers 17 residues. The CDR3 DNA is TGTGCCAGCAGGTCCCGAGTGGCTAGCGGGGGAATCAAGCCGCAGTATTTT. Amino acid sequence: CASRSRVASGGIKPQYF. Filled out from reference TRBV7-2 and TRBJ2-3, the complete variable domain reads GAGVSQSPSNKVTEKGKDVELRCDPISGHTALYWYRQSLGQGLEFLIYFQGNSAPDKSGLPSDRFSAERTGGSVSTLTIQRTQQEDSAVYLCASRSRVASGGIKPQYFGPGTRLTVL.

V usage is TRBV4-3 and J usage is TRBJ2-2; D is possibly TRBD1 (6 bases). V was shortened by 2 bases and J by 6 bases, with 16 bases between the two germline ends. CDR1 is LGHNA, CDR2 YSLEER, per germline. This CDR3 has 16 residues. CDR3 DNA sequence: TGCGCCAGCAGCCAACCAACGGACAGTATCTCCGGGGAGCTGTTTTTT. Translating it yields CASSQPTDSISGELFF.

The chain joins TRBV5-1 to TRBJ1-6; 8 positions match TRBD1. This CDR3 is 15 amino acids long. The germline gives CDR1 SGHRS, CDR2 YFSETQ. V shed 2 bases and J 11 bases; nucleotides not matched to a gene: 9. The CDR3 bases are TGCGCCAGCAGCTTTTCGGGACAGGTCACTCCACCCCTCCACTTT. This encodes CASSFSGQVTPPLHF.

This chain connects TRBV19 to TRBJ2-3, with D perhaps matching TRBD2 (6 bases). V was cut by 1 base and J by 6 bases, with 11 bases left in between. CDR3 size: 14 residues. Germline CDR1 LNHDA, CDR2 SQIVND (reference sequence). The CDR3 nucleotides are TGTGCCAGTAGTATAGTCGGGGGTCGTGATACGCAGTATTTT. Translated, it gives CASSIVGGRDTQYF.

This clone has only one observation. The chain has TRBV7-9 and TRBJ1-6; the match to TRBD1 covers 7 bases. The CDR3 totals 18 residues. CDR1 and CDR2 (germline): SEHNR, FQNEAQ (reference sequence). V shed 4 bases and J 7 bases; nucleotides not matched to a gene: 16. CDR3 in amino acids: CASSSPLDRPAENSPLHF. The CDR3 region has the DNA TGTGCCAGCAGCTCGCCCTTGGACAGGCCCGCTGAAAATTCACCCCTCCACTTT.

The DNA of the CDR3 is TGCGCCAGCAGCCGAGGGGGGGACAGCAATCAGCCCCAGCATTTT. Translation: CASSRGGDSNQPQHF. The genes are TRBV5-1 and TRBJ1-5, with D possibly being TRBD1 (6 bases). CDR3 length: 15 amino acids. Between the trimmed V and J ends, which lost 4 bases and 1 base, there was a span of 12 bases. The germline CDR1 and CDR2 sequences are SGHRS and YFSETQ.

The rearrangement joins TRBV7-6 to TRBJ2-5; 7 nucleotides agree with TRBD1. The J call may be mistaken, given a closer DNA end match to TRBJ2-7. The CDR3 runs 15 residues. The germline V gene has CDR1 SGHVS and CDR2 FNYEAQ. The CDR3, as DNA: TGTGCCAGCAGCTTGGGACAGCCACCCAATTCCGAGCAGTACTTC. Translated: CASSLGQPPNSEQYF.

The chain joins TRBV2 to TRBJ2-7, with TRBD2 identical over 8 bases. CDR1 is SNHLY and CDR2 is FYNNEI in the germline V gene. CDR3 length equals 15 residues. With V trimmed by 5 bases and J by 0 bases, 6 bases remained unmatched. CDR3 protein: CASSPSGGLSYEQYF. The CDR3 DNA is TGTGCCAGCAGTCCTTCGGGGGGGCTCTCCTACGAGCAGTACTTC.

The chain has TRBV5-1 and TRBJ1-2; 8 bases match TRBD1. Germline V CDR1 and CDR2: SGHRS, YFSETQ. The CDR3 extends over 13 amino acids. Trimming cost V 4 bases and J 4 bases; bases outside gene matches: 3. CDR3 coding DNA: TGCGCCAGCAGCCCGGGACAGGTCTATGGCTACACCTTC. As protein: CASSPGQVYGYTF.

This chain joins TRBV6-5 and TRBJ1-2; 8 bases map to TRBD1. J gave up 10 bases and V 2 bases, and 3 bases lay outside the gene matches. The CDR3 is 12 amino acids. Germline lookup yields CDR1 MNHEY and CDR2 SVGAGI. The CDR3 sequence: CASSYDRGDYTF. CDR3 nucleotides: TGTGCCAGCAGTTACGACAGGGGAGACTACACCTTC.

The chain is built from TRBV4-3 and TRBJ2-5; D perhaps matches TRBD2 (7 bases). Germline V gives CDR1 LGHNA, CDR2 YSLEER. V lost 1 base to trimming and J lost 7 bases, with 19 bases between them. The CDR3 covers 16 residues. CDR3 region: CASSQGVGGLVGTQYF. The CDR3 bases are TGCGCCAGCAGCCAAGGGGTCGGGGGGCTAGTAGGGACCCAGTACTTC.

CDR3 amino acids: CAIRDTTYEQYF. The CDR3 DNA is TGTGCCATCAGGGACACAACCTACGAGCAGTACTTC. The chain links TRBV10-3 to TRBJ2-5, with D tentatively TRBD1 (5 bases). The J call may be wrong; the DNA end is better matched by TRBJ2-7. CDR3 length: 12 amino acids. Germline assignment: CDR1 ENHRY and CDR2 SYGVKD.

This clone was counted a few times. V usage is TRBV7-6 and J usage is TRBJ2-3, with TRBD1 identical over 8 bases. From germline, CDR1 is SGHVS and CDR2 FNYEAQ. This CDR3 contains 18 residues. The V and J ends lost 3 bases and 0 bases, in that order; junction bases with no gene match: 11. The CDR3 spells CASSFAPGGHDSTDTQYF. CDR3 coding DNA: TGTGCCAGCAGCTTTGCACCAGGGGGCCACGATAGCACAGATACGCAGTATTTT.

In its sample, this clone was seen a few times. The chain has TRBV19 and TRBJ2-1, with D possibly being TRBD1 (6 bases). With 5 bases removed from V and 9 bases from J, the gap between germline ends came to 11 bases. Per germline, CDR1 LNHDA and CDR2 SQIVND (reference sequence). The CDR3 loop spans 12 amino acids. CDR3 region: CASSQGLGEQFF. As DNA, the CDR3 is TGTGCCAGTAGTCAGGGGTTAGGTGAGCAGTTCTTC.

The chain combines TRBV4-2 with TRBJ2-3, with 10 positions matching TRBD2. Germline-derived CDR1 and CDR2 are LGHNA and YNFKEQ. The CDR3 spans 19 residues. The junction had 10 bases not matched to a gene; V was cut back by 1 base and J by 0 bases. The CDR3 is CASSQVPLAGARSTDTQYF. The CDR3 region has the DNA TGTGCCAGCAGCCAAGTGCCTCTAGCGGGGGCCCGGAGCACAGATACGCAGTATTTT.

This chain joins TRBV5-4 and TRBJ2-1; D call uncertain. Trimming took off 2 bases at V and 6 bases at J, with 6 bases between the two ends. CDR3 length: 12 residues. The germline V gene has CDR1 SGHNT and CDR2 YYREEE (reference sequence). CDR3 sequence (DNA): TGTGCCAGCAGCTTCGGTTCCAATGAGCAGTTCTTC. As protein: CASSFGSNEQFF.

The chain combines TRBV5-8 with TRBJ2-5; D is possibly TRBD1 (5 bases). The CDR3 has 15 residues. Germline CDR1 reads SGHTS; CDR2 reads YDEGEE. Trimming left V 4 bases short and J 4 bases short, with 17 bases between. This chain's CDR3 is CASSRLGGQGETQYF. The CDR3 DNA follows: TGTGCCAGCAGCCGACTGGGTGGGCAGGGAGAGACCCAGTACTTC. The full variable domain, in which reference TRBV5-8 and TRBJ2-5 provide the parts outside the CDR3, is EAGVTQSPTHLIKTRGQQATLRCSPISGHTSVYWYQQALGLGLQFLLWYDEGEERNRGNFPPRFSGRQFPNYSSELNVNALELEDSALYLCASSRLGGQGETQYFGPGTRLLVL.

CDR3 loop: CARSLSRVLNTEAFF. The CDR3 DNA follows: TGTGCCAGAAGCTTGTCGCGGGTCCTGAACACTGAAGCTTTCTTT. The chain combines TRBV5-3 with TRBJ1-1; D remains unclear. TRBV5-3 is sorted into the ORF group, with uncertain function. The CDR3 is 15 residues long. V lost 1 base and J lost 0, with 10 bases in between.

The CDR3 loop reads CASSVVPTGGNYGYTF. DNA for the CDR3: TGTGCCAGCAGCGTAGTCCCCACGGGAGGGAACTATGGCTACACCTTC. The chain recombines TRBV9 with TRBJ1-2; no clear D. With 0 bases removed from V and 2 bases from J, the gap between germline ends came to 14 bases. In germline, CDR1 is SGDLS, CDR2 YYNGEE. This CDR3 contains 16 residues.

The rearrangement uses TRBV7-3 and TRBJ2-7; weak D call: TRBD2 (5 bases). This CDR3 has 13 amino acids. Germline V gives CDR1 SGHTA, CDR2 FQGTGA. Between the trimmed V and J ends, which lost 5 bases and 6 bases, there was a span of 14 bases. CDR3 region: CASSTGSTSEQYF. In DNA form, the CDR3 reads TGTGCCAGCAGCACGGGGTCCACAAGCGAGCAGTACTTC.

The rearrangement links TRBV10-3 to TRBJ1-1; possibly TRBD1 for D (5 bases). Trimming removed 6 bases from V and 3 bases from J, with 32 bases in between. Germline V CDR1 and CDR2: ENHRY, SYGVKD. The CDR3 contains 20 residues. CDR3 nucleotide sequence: TGTGCCATCAGGGGGCGCGAAACCGGGAGCGGGCTGTTGACCCACACTGAAGCTTTCTTT. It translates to CAIRGRETGSGLLTHTEAFF.